The table lists the clone carrying this TCR beta chain with many counts. Its specificity is not known. Template switching by 5'RACE produced TCR cDNA, adding a universal primer site and UMIs. TCRdb processed the 5' RACE reads anew with MiXCR; each CDR3 protein has one entry. The sample has about 630,000 distinct CDR3 sequences, 9% to 15% seen once. V lost 2 bases and J lost 0, with 5 bases in between. The CDR3 consists of 13 residues. CDR1 is MNHEY and CDR2 is SVGAGI in the germline V gene. This sample stems from a study of T cells after yellow fever vaccination. Study outcomes and limitations: One caveat is that FACS-sorted repertoires could contain abundant clonotypes contaminating from the bulk population. Among primary-vaccination clones, most reappeared after the booster, at around 97% for CD4 and more than 75% for CD8. The secondary response was weaker, and its peak arrived faster, on day 5 versus 15.

Sequences were derived from PBMCs, sampled on the day of the yellow fever booster vaccination. The genes are TRBV6-5 and TRBJ2-7; D remains unclear. This sequence was found in a man under 40 who received the YFV17D yellow fever vaccine. CDR3 in amino acids: CASSYASSYEQYF. The CDR3 DNA reads TGTGCCAGCAGTTACGCCAGCTCCTACGAGCAGTACTTC.